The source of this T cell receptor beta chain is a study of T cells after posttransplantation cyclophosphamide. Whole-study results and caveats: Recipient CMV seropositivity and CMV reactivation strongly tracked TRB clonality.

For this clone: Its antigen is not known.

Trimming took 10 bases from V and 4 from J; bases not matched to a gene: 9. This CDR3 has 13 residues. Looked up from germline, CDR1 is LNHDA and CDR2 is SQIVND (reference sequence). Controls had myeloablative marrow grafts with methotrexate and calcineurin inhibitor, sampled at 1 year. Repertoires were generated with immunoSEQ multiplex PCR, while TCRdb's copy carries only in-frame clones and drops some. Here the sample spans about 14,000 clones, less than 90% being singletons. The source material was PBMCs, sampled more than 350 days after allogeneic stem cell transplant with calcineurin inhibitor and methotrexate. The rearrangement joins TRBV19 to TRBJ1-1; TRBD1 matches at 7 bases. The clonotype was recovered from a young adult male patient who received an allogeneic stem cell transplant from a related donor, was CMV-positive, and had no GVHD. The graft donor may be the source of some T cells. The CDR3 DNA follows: TGTGCCACTGTCCGACAGGGTCGCACTGAAGCTTTCTTT. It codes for CATVRQGRTEAFF. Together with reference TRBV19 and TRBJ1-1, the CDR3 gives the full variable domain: DGGITQSPKYLFRKEGQNVTLSCEQNLNHDAMYWYRQDPGQGLRLIYYSQIVNDFQKGDIAEGYSVSREKKESFPLTVTSAQKNPTAFYLCATVRQGRTEAFFGQGTRLTVV.